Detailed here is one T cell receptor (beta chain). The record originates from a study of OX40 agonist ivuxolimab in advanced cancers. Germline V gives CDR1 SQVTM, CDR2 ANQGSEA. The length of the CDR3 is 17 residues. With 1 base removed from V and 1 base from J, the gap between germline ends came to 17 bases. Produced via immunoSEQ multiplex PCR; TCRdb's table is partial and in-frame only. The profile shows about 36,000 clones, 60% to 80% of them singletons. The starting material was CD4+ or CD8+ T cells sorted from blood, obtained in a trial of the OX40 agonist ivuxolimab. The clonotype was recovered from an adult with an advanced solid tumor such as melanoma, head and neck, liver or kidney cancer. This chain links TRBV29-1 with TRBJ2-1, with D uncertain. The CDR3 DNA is TGCAGCGTTGAAGGTTTTTTGGCGGAACTTTCCTACAATGAGCAGTTCTTC. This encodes CSVEGFLAELSYNEQFF.